The 6 T cell receptor beta chains below were found in one sample sequenced in a study of blood T cells in healthy people across ages. A J-beta primer mix and a sample-barcoded 5' primer were used in a second PCR of about 7 to 12 cycles. Using its own MiXCR run on the 5' RACE reads, TCRdb lists one record per CDR3 protein. The sample has 600,000 to 800,000 distinct CDR3 sequences, 45% to 60% seen once. Sample: blood. These receptors were obtained from a woman of 80 years or more in good health.

This rearrangement joins TRBV10-3 to TRBJ1-2; 8 bases fit TRBD1. Germline-derived CDR1 and CDR2 are ENHRY and SYGVKD. Trimming cost V 2 bases and J 2 bases; bases outside gene matches: 4. CDR3 length: 15 amino acids. CDR3 coding DNA: TGTGCCATCAGTGAGCCTGACAGGGGAAACTATGGCTACACCTTC. Translation gives CAISEPDRGNYGYTF.

This clonotype was counted at least ten times. Germline and junction disagree at one end, which may indicate a read error. The chain links TRBV27 to TRBJ2-7; TRBD1 agrees at 7 bases. The CDR3 covers 15 residues. The germline V gene encodes CDR1 MNHEY and CDR2 SMNVEV (reference sequence). Written as DNA, the CDR3 is TGTTCCAGCAGTTTGCTCGGGACAGCGTCCTACGAGCAGTACTTC. Its protein is CSSSLLGTASYEQYF.

The rearrangement joins TRBV20-1 to TRBJ2-5, with 7 bases fitting TRBD2. There are 12 residues in the CDR3. Germline assignment: CDR1 DFQATT and CDR2 SNEGSKA (reference sequence). Germline trimming cut 6 bases from V and 11 bases from J; bases unmatched to any gene: 12. The DNA for the CDR3 is TGCAGTGCAGGGGCCGGGGAGGGGAAGCAGTACTTC. This sequence encodes CSAGAGEGKQYF.

The chain couples TRBV29-1 to TRBJ2-5; 7 nucleotides align to TRBD2. Germline CDR1 SQVTM, CDR2 ANQGSEA. The CDR3 totals 15 residues. Germline trimming cut 6 bases from V and 5 bases from J; bases unmatched to any gene: 15. Written as DNA, the CDR3 is TGCAGCGTGGGGGATTTGGGGCAGGGAGGGGAGACCCAGTACTTC. Translating it yields CSVGDLGQGGETQYF.

This rearrangement joins TRBV5-1 to TRBJ2-3; tentative D call: TRBD2 (6 bases). V was clipped by 7 bases and J by 7 bases, with 19 bases between them. CDR3 size: 14 residues. The germline CDR1 and CDR2 sequences are SGHRS and YFSETQ. The CDR3 DNA is TGCGCCAGCCAGAGGTCGGCGGGATCTAATACGCAGTATTTT. Its translation: CASQRSAGSNTQYF.

The V gene is TRBV9, the J gene TRBJ2-7; either TRBD1 or TRBD2 may fit D (6 bases each). Matching the DNA end better, TRBJ2-5 makes the J call doubtful. CDR1 and CDR2 from the germline V gene are SGDLS and YYNGEE. The CDR3 consists of 16 residues. CDR3 DNA: TGTGCCAGCAGCCCCTCCTCTAACGGGGGCCGAGAGACCCAGTACTTC. As protein: CASSPSSNGGRETQYF.